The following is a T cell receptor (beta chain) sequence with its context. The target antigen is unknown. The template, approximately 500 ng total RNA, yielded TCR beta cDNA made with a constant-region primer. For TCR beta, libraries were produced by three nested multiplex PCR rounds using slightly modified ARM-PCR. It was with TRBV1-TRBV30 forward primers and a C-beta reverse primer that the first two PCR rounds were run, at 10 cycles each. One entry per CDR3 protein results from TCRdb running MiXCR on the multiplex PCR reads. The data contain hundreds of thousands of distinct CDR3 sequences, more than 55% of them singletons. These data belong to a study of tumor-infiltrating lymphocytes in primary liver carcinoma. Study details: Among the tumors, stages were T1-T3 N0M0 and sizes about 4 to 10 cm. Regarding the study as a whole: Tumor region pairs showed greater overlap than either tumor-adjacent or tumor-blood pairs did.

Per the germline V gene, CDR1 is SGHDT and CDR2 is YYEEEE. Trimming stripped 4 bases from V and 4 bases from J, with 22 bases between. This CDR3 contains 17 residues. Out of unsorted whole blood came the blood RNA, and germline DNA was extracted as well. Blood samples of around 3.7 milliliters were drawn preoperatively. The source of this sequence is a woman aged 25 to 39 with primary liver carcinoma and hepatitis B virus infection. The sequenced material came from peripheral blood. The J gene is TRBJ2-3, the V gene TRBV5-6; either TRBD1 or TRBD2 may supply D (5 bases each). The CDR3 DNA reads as TGTGCCAGCAGCCCTGAGGGGCCAGTATCGTCGCCAGATACGCAGTATTTT. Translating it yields CASSPEGPVSSPDTQYF.